The rows below give T cell receptor beta chains drawn from one sample of a study of blood T cell repertoires in COVID-19. Data came from immunoSEQ multiplex PCR; TCRdb stores just in-frame clones and leaves some out. The table has 150,000 to 200,000 clones, approximately 87% seen once. The material sequenced was peripheral blood. These receptors were collected from a man aged 35-49 years with active or convalescent COVID-19. Both conserved end residues are part of each CDR3. Each record gives: D gene, J gene, V gene, clone size, CDR3 DNA, CDR3 protein. The D gene is left open where the match is weak. Expanded clones are given a class, and other clones once, few, many or no size at all.

>TRBD1|TRBJ1-4|TRBV6-5|NA
TGTGCCAGCAGCGACTTGGACAGGGGAGGTGAAAAACTGTTTTTT
CASSDLDRGGEKLFF
>TRBD1|TRBJ2-7|TRBV4-2|NA
TGTGCCAGCAGCCAAGATGGGGACAGGGCAACCTACGAGCAGTACTTC
CASSQDGDRATYEQYF
>NA|TRBJ2-1|TRBV9|NA
TGTGCCAGCAGCGTAGAACGGGCGGGCGATGAGCAGTTCTTC
CASSVERAGDEQFF
>TRBD1|TRBJ1-1|TRBV6-6|NA
TGTGCCAGCAGCGGCGGACCTCGGGACAGGGGGCCTAGAGCTTTCTTT
CASSGGPRDRGPRAFF
>TRBD1|TRBJ1-1|TRBV7-9|NA
TGTGCCAGCAGCTTGGGGCAGGGGGCTGAAGCTTTCTTT
CASSLGQGAEAFF
>NA|TRBJ1-4|TRBV19|NA
TGTGCCAGTAGCCGCTTTCAGGGTCTCCTCATGTTTTTT
CASSRFQGLLMFF
>NA|TRBJ1-4|TRBV11-2|NA
TGTGCCAGCAGCTCCTGGTCCGCAGGCGAAAAACTGTTTTTT
CASSSWSAGEKLFF
>NA|TRBJ2-2|TRBV30|NA
TGTGCCTGGAAGAGGGAAGCGAACACCGGGGAGCTGTTTTTT
CAWKREANTGELFF
>NA|TRBJ2-1|TRBV24-1|once
TGTGCCACCAGTGACCCGCAGGGTGTAAATGAGCAGTTCTTC
CATSDPQGVNEQFF
>NA|TRBJ1-2|TRBV5-5|NA
TGTGCCAGCACTTGGCCAGGGGTTAGAGGCTACACCTTC
CASTWPGVRGYTF
>NA|TRBJ2-7|TRBV6-5|few
TGTGCCAGCAGCGTACAGGGAGGGTCAAACTACGAGCAGTACTTC
CASSVQGGSNYEQYF
>TRBD1|TRBJ1-2|TRBV2|NA
TGTGCCAGCAGGGGACAGGGGCCCTATGGCTACACCTTC
CASRGQGPYGYTF
>NA|TRBJ2-1|TRBV6-2/TRBV6-3|once
TGTGCCAGCAGTTATACGGGGGGCATCAATGAGCAGTTCTTC
CASSYTGGINEQFF
>NA|TRBJ2-4|TRBV6-1|NA
TGTGCCAGCAGTGAAGTGTGGGGCAGGTTAGCCAAAAACATTCAGTACTTC
CASSEVWGRLAKNIQYF
>TRBD1|TRBJ1-1|TRBV5-6|NA
TGTGCCAGCAGCGCTGGGACAGCAAACACTGAAGCTTTCTTT
CASSAGTANTEAFF
>TRBD1|TRBJ2-1|TRBV2|NA
TGTGCCAGCAGTGTCGGTAGGCAGGGGGAATCCTACAATGAGCAGTTCTTC
CASSVGRQGESYNEQFF
>TRBD2|TRBJ2-5|TRBV13|NA
TGTGCCTGCGGGGTTGGGACTAGCGGGGGATCCCAAGAGACCCAGTACTTC
CACGVGTSGGSQETQYF
>NA|TRBJ1-5|TRBV18|NA
TGTGCCAGCTCACCGAGTCCTGCAGGGGAGAGGCAGCCCCAGCATTTT
CASSPSPAGERQPQHF
>NA|TRBJ1-1|TRBV6-2/TRBV6-3|NA
TGTGCCAGCAGTTTGGGGGGGGACGTCACTGAAGCTTTCTTT
CASSLGGDVTEAFF
>NA|TRBJ2-3|TRBV28|once
TGTGCCAGCAGTTTACGGGGGGCAGGTTGGGAAGATACGCAGTATTTT
CASSLRGAGWEDTQYF
>NA|TRBJ1-2|TRBV4-2|NA
TGTGCCAGCAGCCAAGATTTGGGTATGGGGCACACCTTC
CASSQDLGMGHTF
>NA|TRBJ2-5|TRBV5-5|NA
TGTGCCAGCAGCTTGGTGGTAGCTGGTGAGACCCAGTACTTC
CASSLVVAGETQYF
>NA|TRBJ1-6|TRBV3-1/TRBV3-2|NA
TGTGCCAGCAGCCAAGCCCACGTGAGTTCAGGTCGCTATAATTCACCCCTCCACTTT
CASSQAHVSSGRYNSPLHF
>TRBD1|TRBJ1-2|TRBV2|NA
TGTGCCAGCAGTGAACCGGGGACAGGGTACGGCTACACCTTC
CASSEPGTGYGYTF
>TRBD1|TRBJ2-7|TRBV18|NA
TGTGCCAGCTCACCAGGGACAGAGATTGCCTACGAGCAGTACTTC
CASSPGTEIAYEQYF
>NA|TRBJ1-6|TRBV7-6|NA
TGTGCCAGCAGCTTAGAACCGAACAATAATTCACCCCTCCACTTT
CASSLEPNNNSPLHF
>NA|TRBJ2-2|TRBV5-5|NA
TGTGCCAGCAGCGTCGGGACAACGAACACCGGGGAGCTGTTTTTT
CASSVGTTNTGELFF
>TRBD1|TRBJ1-1|TRBV5-4|NA
TGTGCCAGCAGCTCCCAACAGGGGGCCCACACTGAAGCTTTCTTT
CASSSQQGAHTEAFF
>NA|TRBJ1-5|TRBV19|NA
TGTGCCAGTACGAGCCGGGTCTACAATCAGCCCCAGCATTTT
CASTSRVYNQPQHF
>TRBD1|TRBJ1-6|TRBV7-9|NA
TGTGCCAGCAGCTTGCCGGGACAGGATTCACCCCTCCACTTT
CASSLPGQDSPLHF
>NA|TRBJ2-7|TRBV30|NA
TGTGCCTGGACGGGGGGCCCAAGAGGGCAGTACTTC
CAWTGGPRGQYF
>TRBD2|TRBJ2-7|TRBV6-1|NA
TGTGCCAGCAGTGAAGGTCCTAGCGGGGGATTATACGAGCAGTACTTC
CASSEGPSGGLYEQYF
>NA|TRBJ1-3|TRBV5-1|NA
TGCGCCAGCAGCTTAAGCGGCTCTGGAAACACCATATATTTT
CASSLSGSGNTIYF
>NA|TRBJ2-2|TRBV6-7|NA
TGTGCCAGCAGTTACCGAACCGGGACACCCACCGGGGAGCTGTTTTTT
CASSYRTGTPTGELFF
>TRBD1|TRBJ2-5|TRBV7-3|NA
TGTGCCAGCAGCCAAAATACAGGGGGCTGGCAGACCCAGTACTTC
CASSQNTGGWQTQYF
>NA|TRBJ1-5|TRBV30|NA
TGTGCCTGGACCACCCGAAGGGAGGCCAATCAGCCCCAGCATTTT
CAWTTRREANQPQHF
>NA|TRBJ1-2|TRBV24-1|NA
TGTGCCACCAGTGAGTCCAGAAACTATGGCTACACCTTC
CATSESRNYGYTF
>TRBD1|TRBJ2-4|TRBV9|NA
TGTGCCAGCAGCGAGGAGGGACAGGTACTAGCCAAAAACATTCAGTACTTC
CASSEEGQVLAKNIQYF
>NA|TRBJ2-5|TRBV9|NA
TGTGCCAGCAGCGTAGAAGGGGCGGCACGTGAGACCCAGTACTTC
CASSVEGAARETQYF
>NA|TRBJ1-6|TRBV9|NA
TGTGCCAGCAGCGACTCAGGGTCACCCCTCCACTTT
CASSDSGSPLHF
>TRBD1|TRBJ2-7|TRBV27|NA
TGTGCCAGCAGTCCAAGGACAGGGGACGAGCAGTACTTC
CASSPRTGDEQYF
>TRBD2|TRBJ2-3|TRBV2|NA
TGTGCCAGCCACCTGTCGCGGGGGGGCACAGATACGCAGTATTTT
CASHLSRGGTDTQYF
>TRBD2|TRBJ2-7|TRBV5-6|once
TGTGCCAGCAGCCAACTAGCGGGGGGGACCTACGAGCAGTACTTC
CASSQLAGGTYEQYF
>TRBD2|TRBJ2-4|TRBV7-2|NA
TGTGCCAGCACCCTAGCGGGGGGGCCGGAGGGCATTCAGTACTTC
CASTLAGGPEGIQYF
>TRBD2|TRBJ2-1|TRBV30|NA
TGTGCCTGGAGAAGAAGCGGGGGGAAGTACAATGAGCAGTTCTTC
CAWRRSGGKYNEQFF
>NA|TRBJ2-7|TRBV28|NA
TGTGCCAGCAATGGGGGCGCCTCCTACGAGCAGTACTTC
CASNGGASYEQYF
>NA|TRBJ2-7|TRBV6-6|once
TGTGCCAGCAGCGCGCCCGGACAGAGCTACGAGCAGTACTTC
CASSAPGQSYEQYF
>TRBD1|TRBJ2-7|TRBV7-2|NA
TGTGCCAGCAGCGGATACCCAACAGGGGGCTACGAGCAGTACTTC
CASSGYPTGGYEQYF
>TRBD1|TRBJ2-7|TRBV25-1|NA
TGTGCCAGCGGACAGGGGTCGGAGCAGTACTTC
CASGQGSEQYF
>TRBD1|TRBJ2-2|TRBV6-2/TRBV6-3|NA
TGTGCCAGCAGTGCACTGGGACAGGGCCCGAACACCGGGGAGCTGTTTTTT
CASSALGQGPNTGELFF
>NA|TRBJ1-1|TRBV28|NA
TGTGCCAGCAGTTTACTCGGTACTGAAGCTTTCTTT
CASSLLGTEAFF
>NA|TRBJ1-1|TRBV25-1|NA
TGTGCCAGCAGTCCCCCGGGACTTACAAGAGGATACACTGAAGCTTTCTTT
CASSPPGLTRGYTEAFF
>NA|TRBJ2-7|TRBV30|NA
TGTGCCTGGCAGGGTCCCGGTTACGAGCAGTACTTC
CAWQGPGYEQYF
>TRBD2|TRBJ2-1|TRBV2|once
TGTGCCAGCACCTACCCCGGACTAGCGGGGTCTCTCACGGGTAATGAGCAGTTCTTC
CASTYPGLAGSLTGNEQFF
>NA|TRBJ1-1|TRBV28|few
TGTGCCAGCAGTTATTTACCGCGTGGTGCTTTCTTT
CASSYLPRGAFF